This TCR beta chain was captured by sequencing in a study of blood T cell repertoires in COVID-19. Turning to the study itself: Sites in the United States, Italy and Spain provided acute and convalescent COVID-19 samples.

Measured with immunoSEQ multiplex PCR; TCRdb has only the in-frame clones, and not every one. The table includes approximately 210,000 clones, 70% to 85% detected once. The germline V gene encodes CDR1 LNHDA and CDR2 SQIVND (reference sequence). With 2 bases clipped from V and 3 bases from J, the junction kept 3 bases outside the gene matches. This CDR3 has 15 amino acids. The chain combines TRBV19 with TRBJ1-4; TRBD1 aligns across 7 bases. This clonotype was obtained from a woman older than 75 with COVID-19, enrolled during active disease. Sequences were obtained from peripheral blood. CDR3 sequence: CASSIRTGANEKLFF. CDR3 nucleotides: TGTGCCAGTAGTATAAGGACAGGAGCTAATGAAAAACTGTTTTTT. Based on the CDR3 plus reference TRBV19 and TRBJ1-4, the full variable domain is DGGITQSPKYLFRKEGQNVTLSCEQNLNHDAMYWYRQDPGQGLRLIYYSQIVNDFQKGDIAEGYSVSREKKESFPLTVTSAQKNPTAFYLCASSIRTGANEKLFFGSGTQLSVL.